The sample holds many counts of the clone carrying this TCR beta chain. Arm-PCR of CDR3 regions with iRepertoire HTBI primers generated TCR beta libraries. In TCRdb, the multiplex PCR reads were re-called with MiXCR into one record per CDR3 protein. The table includes roughly 500,000 distinct CDR3 sequences, roughly 14% detected once. The data originate from a study of regulatory T cells in long-lasting Graves disease. Study summary: Less than 3 months of antithyroid drugs had been taken by newly diagnosed Graves' patients.

Time point of the sample: newly diagnosed GD, antithyroid drugs for less than 3 months. The TCR library was made from RNA that had been extracted from PBMCs in TRIzol. The CDR3 loop spans 13 amino acids. CDR1 is DFQATT, CDR2 SNEGSKA, per germline (reference sequence). Trimming pared 4 bases from V and 0 bases from J, leaving 7 bases between. These data also formed part of another study, on T cells in Graves' hyperthyroidism and ophthalmopathy. That paper notes: Uncontrolled infections, other autoimmune diseases, pregnancy or lactation led to exclusion of patients.

This sequence was found in a man aged 25-45 years with Graves disease. The rearrangement links TRBV20-1 to TRBJ1-5, with D unclear. The sequencing used peripheral blood mononuclear cells (PBMCs), collected at new diagnosis, from a patient treated with antithyroid drugs. This chain's CDR3 is CSATDLSNQPQHF. CDR3 coding DNA: TGCAGTGCTACGGACCTTAGCAATCAGCCCCAGCATTTT.